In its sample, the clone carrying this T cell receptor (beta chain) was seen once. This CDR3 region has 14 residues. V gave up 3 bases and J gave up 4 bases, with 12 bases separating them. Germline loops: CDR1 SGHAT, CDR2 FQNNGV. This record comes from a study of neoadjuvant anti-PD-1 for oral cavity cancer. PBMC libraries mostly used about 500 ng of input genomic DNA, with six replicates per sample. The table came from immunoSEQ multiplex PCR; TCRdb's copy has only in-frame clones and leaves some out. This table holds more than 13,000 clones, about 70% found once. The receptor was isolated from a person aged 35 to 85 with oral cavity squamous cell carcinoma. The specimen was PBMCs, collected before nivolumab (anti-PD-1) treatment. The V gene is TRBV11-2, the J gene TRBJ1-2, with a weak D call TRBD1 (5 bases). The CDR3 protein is CASSLGRVFYGYTF. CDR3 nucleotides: TGTGCCAGCAGCTTGGGACGGGTGTTCTATGGCTACACCTTC.